Reported below is one T cell receptor (beta chain). The data originate from a study of T cell changes during pregnancy in multiple sclerosis. Sequencing was performed with immunoSEQ multiplex PCR; in TCRdb, only in-frame clones are kept and a portion is missing. This sample has about 68,000 clones; roughly nine tenths occur once, and the top ten carry around 1.4%. CDR1 SGHTA and CDR2 FQGNSA come from the germline V gene. Trimming took off 6 bases at V and 5 bases at J, with 22 bases between the two ends. CDR3 length equals 16 residues. This TCR derives from a female donor with multiple sclerosis, enrolled in a pregnancy study. The sample consisted of peripheral blood, taken in the third trimester of pregnancy. The J gene is TRBJ2-5, the V gene TRBV7-2, with a weak D call TRBD1 (6 bases). For the CDR3, the DNA is TGTGCCAGCAGTCTAACCACAGGGACGGGTGGGGAGACCCAGTACTTC. Translation: CASSLTTGTGGETQYF.